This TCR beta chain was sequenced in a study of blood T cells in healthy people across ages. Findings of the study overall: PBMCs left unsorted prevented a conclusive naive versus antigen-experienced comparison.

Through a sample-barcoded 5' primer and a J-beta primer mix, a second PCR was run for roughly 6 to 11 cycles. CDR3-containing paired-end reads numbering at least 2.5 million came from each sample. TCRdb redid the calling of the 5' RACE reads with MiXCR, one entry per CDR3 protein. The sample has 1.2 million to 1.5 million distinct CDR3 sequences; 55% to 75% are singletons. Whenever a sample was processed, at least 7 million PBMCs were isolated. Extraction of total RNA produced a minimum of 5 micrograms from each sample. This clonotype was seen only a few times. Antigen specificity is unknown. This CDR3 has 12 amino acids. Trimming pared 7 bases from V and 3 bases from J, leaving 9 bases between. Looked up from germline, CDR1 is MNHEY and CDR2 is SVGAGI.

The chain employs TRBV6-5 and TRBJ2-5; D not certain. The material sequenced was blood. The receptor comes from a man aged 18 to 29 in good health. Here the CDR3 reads CASTGEKETQYF. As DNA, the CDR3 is TGTGCCAGCACGGGCGAAAAAGAGACCCAGTACTTC.